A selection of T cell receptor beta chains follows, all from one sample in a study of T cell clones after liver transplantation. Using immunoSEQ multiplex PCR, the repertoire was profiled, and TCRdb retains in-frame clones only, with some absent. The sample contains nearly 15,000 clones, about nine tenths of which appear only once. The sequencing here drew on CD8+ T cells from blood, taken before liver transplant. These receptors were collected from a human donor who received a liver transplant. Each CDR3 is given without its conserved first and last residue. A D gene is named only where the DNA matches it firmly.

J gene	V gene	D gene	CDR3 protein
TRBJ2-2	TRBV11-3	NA	ASSPRTVTGELF
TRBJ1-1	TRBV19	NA	ASTSGPEAF
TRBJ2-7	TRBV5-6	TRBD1	ASSFGQGAEEQY
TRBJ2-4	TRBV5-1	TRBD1	ASSQSGTGANIQY
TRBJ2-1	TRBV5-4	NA	ASSPKSGSYNEQF
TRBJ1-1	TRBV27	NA	ASSLLGADTEAF
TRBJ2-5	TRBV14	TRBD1	ASRDRGQETQY
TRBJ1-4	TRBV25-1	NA	ASSESTGGLEKLF
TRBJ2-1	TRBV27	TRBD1	ASRTGSNEQF
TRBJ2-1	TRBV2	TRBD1	ASSTGGVEQF
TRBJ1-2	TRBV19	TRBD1	ASSSLRDRGLMNYGYT
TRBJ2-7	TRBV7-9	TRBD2	ASSPGWGREDEQY
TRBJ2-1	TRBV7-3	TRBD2	ASSPNAGGSYNEQF
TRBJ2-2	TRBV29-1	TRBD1	SVVGRTGRNTGELF
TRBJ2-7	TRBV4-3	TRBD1	ASSQENRGLDEQY
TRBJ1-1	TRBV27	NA	ASSLRLGTEAF
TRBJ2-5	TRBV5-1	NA	ASSLERGSRETQY
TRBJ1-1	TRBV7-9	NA	ASSPSQNTEAF